This T cell receptor beta chain stems from a study of blood T cell repertoires in COVID-19. Overall study: Collection of acute and convalescent COVID-19 samples took place in the United States, Italy and Spain. T cells, B-cell-depleted T cells, or PBMCs supplied cDNA or gDNA.

The table lists this clone with a few counts. The CDR3 is 16 amino acids. V was pared by 3 bases and J by 4 bases, with 9 bases of the junction left unmatched. Per the germline V gene, CDR1 is LGHDT and CDR2 is YNNKEL (reference sequence). Methods used by the authors: Scientists estimated how many nucleated cells there were by amplifying reference gene primers. The method was immunoSEQ multiplex PCR; TCRdb's version includes in-frame clones alone and lacks a portion of them. D and trimming come from the DNA, and the V and J calls and clone size come from that table. The table includes about 40,000 clones, approximately 83% detected once.

What was sequenced was peripheral blood. The rearrangement uses TRBV3-1 (or the pseudogene TRBV3-2) and TRBJ1-3; TRBD1 matches at 7 bases. The receptor comes from a woman aged 60-70 years with acute or convalescent COVID-19. The CDR3 loop reads CASSHRPDRAGNTIYF. CDR3 nucleotide sequence: TGTGCCAGCAGCCATCGACCTGACAGGGCCGGAAACACCATATATTTT.